This T cell receptor (beta chain) was observed in a study of T cells in Graves' hyperthyroidism and ophthalmopathy. TCR beta CDR3 regions were amplified from RNA. First-round RT-PCR of the TCR CDR3 relied on the HTBI primer set. One entry per CDR3 protein results from TCRdb running MiXCR on the multiplex PCR reads. The profile shows about 500,000 distinct CDR3 sequences, around 50% of them singletons. As concerns this clonotype: Its specificity is unknown.

Study results and caveats: Ophthalmopathy could be told apart from stable hyperthyroidism with a 13 V-J model. Progression to ophthalmopathy was predicted a median of about six months early. Appearing also in blood were most of the thyroid clonotypes expanded above 0.001.

Orbital computed tomography, thyroid ultrasound, serum thyroxine and TRAb, and clinical symptoms together informed the diagnoses. In germline, CDR1 is MDHEN, CDR2 SYDVKM. The germline V and J ends were trimmed by 6 bases and 8 bases, with 13 bases remaining between them. CDR3 size: 13 residues. The TCR originated in an adult woman with Graves' disease, either hyperthyroidism or ophthalmopathy (not recorded which). The J gene is TRBJ1-4, the V gene TRBV28, with D tentatively TRBD1 (5 bases). Source material: peripheral blood or thyroid tissue (not recorded which). CDR3 bases: TGTGCCAGCAGACCCGCCCGGGACGAAAAACTGTTTTTT. Protein: CASRPARDEKLFF.